This record covers a single TCR beta chain. These data originate in a study of blood T cell repertoires in COVID-19. Study in general: From the United States, Italy and Spain came samples of acute and convalescent COVID-19. T cells, B-cell-depleted T cells, or PBMCs provided the cDNA or gDNA that served as material.

Trimming removed 7 bases from V and 3 bases from J, with 12 bases in between. The CDR3 runs to 14 residues. CDR1 and CDR2 from the germline V gene are LNHDA and SQIVND (reference sequence). Original handling: It was from reference gene primer amplification that nucleated cell counts were estimated. Produced via immunoSEQ multiplex PCR; TCRdb's table is partial and in-frame only. D and trimming were read from the DNA, whereas the V and J calls and clone size are those reported in that table. This table holds some 350,000 clones, around 87% found once. This chain joins TRBV19 and TRBJ1-4, with D uncertain. The sequence was collected from a human donor in a cohort sampled during active COVID-19. Material for sequencing was peripheral blood. CDR3 in DNA: TGTGCCAGTAATAACCCTCGGGCTAATGAAAAACTGTTTTTT. It is translated as CASNNPRANEKLFF.